The 10 T cell receptor beta chains presented below share a single source sample, sequenced in a study of CD8 T cells in ankylosing spondylitis. Study-wide points: A TCR beta motif of 8 or 9 highly homologous variants appeared characteristic of ankylosing spondylitis blood.

In TCRdb, the 5' RACE reads were re-called with MiXCR into one record per CDR3 protein. The repertoire holds fewer than 550,000 distinct CDR3 sequences, with approximately 5% as singletons. Their recognized antigens are unknown. Source material: blood, either unsorted or a sorted T cell fraction (not recorded which). Every receptor here comes from a male donor with ankylosing spondylitis.

The sample holds many counts of this clonotype. V gene TRBV20-1 combines with J gene TRBJ1-5; TRBD1 matches 8 bases. CDR3 length equals 15 residues. The V gene end was trimmed by 4 bases and the J gene end by 2 bases; junction bases not matched to a gene: 7. Germline V gene data show CDR1 as DFQATT and CDR2 as SNEGSKA (reference sequence). The CDR3, as DNA: TGCAGTGCTACCCAACCGGACAGGGGCAATCAGCCCCAGCATTTT. It yields the protein CSATQPDRGNQPQHF.

As for this clonotype: This clone may be a read error of a much larger clone one base away. The chain couples TRBV15 to TRBJ2-7, with 7 bases that match TRBD1. The CDR3 consists of 15 residues. Germline-derived CDR1 and CDR2 are LNHNV and YYDKDF (reference sequence). The CDR3 DNA reads as TGTGCCACCAGCAGCCCCGGGACAGTCTCCTACAAGCAGTACTTC. Its translation: CATSSPGTVSYKQYF.

This clonotype has a count of ten or more. The V and J genes are TRBV28 and TRBJ1-1, with D unclear. Germline lookup yields CDR1 MDHEN and CDR2 SYDVKM. The CDR3 sequence is 13 residues long. The V gene lost 6 bases and the J gene lost 2 bases, with 10 bases spanning the gap. This CDR3 is CASRTYPNTEAFF. CDR3 nucleotide sequence: TGTGCCAGCAGGACTTACCCCAACACTGAAGCTTTCTTT.

This clonotype has at least ten counts. The rearrangement links TRBV20-1 to TRBJ1-1; 10 positions match TRBD1. The CDR3 has 17 amino acids. Germline V gene sequence: CDR1 DFQATT, CDR2 SNEGSKA (reference sequence). Trimming took 4 bases from V and 1 from J; bases not matched to a gene: 12. CDR3 amino acids: CSANRAGTGVWNTEAFF. The CDR3 DNA reads TGCAGTGCTAATCGAGCCGGGACAGGGGTTTGGAACACTGAAGCTTTCTTT.

The rearrangement joins TRBV7-9 to TRBJ1-4; no clear D gene. V was cut by 1 base and J by 8 bases, with 11 bases left in between. This CDR3 region has 14 residues. Germline CDR1 reads SEHNR; CDR2 reads FQNEAQ (reference sequence). The CDR3: CASSLERVGEKLFF. The DNA of the CDR3 is TGTGCCAGCAGCTTAGAAAGGGTTGGGGAAAAACTGTTTTTT.

This clonotype was counted many times. The chain uses TRBV29-1 and TRBJ1-1; tentatively, D is TRBD1 (6 bases). V lost 5 bases and J 9 bases, leaving 10 bases between the germline ends. Germline values: CDR1 SQVTM, CDR2 ANQGSEA. The CDR3 has 10 residues. As DNA, the CDR3 is TGCAGCGTTCACACAGGGAAAGCTTTCTTT. It codes for CSVHTGKAFF.

This clonotype was seen at least ten times. The chain has TRBV29-1 and TRBJ1-2; D gene uncertain. Germline V lookup: CDR1 SQVTM, CDR2 ANQGSEA. The CDR3 extends over 11 amino acids. V gave up 4 bases and J gave up 14 bases, with 17 bases separating them. The DNA of the CDR3 is TGCAGCGTTGTCGAATCATTCGCAGGTACCTTC. It yields the protein CSVVESFAGTF.

This clonotype was seen repeatedly, ten times or more. The chain couples TRBV11-2 to TRBJ2-2; D perhaps matches TRBD1 (5 bases). V lost 5 bases, J lost 7 bases, and 14 bases lay in between. CDR1 and CDR2 from the germline V gene are SGHAT and FQNNGV. CDR3 size: 14 residues. This CDR3 reads CASSPDTLDGELFF. The CDR3 region has the DNA TGTGCCAGCAGCCCGGACACCCTGGACGGGGAGCTGTTTTTT.

This clonotype has at least ten counts. The chain employs TRBV5-1 and TRBJ2-3; 10 bases line up with TRBD2. The germline V gene encodes CDR1 SGHRS and CDR2 YFSETQ. The CDR3 is 14 amino acids. V gave up 1 base and J gave up 5 bases; unmatched junction bases: 1. The CDR3: CASSLLAGEDTQYF. The CDR3 DNA reads as TGCGCCAGCAGCTTGCTAGCGGGAGAAGATACGCAGTATTTT.

The table lists this clonotype with many counts. V is TRBV7-2 and J is TRBJ2-7; 11 bases agree with TRBD2. There are 15 residues in the CDR3. Germline V lookup: CDR1 SGHTA, CDR2 FQGNSA. The V and J ends lost 5 bases and 1 base, in that order; junction bases with no gene match: 4. CDR3 region: CASSLTSGGSYEQYF. CDR3 coding DNA: TGTGCCAGCAGCCTCACTAGCGGGGGTTCCTACGAGCAGTACTTC.